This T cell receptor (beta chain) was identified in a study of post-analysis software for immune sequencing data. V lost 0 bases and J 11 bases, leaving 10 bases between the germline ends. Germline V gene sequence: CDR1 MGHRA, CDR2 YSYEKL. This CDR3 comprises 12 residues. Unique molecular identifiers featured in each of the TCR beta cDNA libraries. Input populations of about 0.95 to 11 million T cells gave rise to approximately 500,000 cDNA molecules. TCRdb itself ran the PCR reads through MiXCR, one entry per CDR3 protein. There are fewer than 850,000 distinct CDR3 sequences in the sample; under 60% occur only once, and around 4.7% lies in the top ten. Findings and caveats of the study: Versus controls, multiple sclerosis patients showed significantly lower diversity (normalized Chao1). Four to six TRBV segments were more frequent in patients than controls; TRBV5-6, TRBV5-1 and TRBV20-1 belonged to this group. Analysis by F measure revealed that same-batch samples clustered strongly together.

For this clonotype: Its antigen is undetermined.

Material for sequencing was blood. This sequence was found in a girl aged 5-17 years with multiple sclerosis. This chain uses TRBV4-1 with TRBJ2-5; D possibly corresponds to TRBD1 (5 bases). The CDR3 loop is CASSQDGAKQYF. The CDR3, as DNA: TGCGCCAGCAGCCAAGATGGGGCTAAACAGTACTTC.